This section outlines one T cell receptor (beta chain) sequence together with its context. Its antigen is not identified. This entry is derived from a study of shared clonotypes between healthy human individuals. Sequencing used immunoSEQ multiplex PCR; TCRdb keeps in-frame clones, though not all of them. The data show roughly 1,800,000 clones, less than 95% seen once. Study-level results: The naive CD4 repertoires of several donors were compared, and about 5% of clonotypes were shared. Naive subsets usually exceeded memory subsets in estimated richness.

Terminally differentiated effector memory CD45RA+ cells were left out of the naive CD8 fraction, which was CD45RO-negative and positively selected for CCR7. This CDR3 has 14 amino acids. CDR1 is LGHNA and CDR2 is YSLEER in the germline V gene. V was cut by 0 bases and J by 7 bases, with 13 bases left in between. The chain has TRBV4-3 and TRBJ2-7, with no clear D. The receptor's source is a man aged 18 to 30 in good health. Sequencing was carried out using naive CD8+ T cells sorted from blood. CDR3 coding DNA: TGCGCCAGCAGCCAAGATCCCACTCTGGGAGAGCAGTACTTC. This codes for CASSQDPTLGEQYF.